This T cell receptor (beta chain) was recorded in a study of T cells in Graves' hyperthyroidism and ophthalmopathy. Whole-study findings and limits: Blood also showed most of the thyroid clonotypes that were expanded above 0.001.

The study left out patients who had uncontrolled infection, other autoimmune disease, pregnancy or lactation. Clinicians diagnosed patients from clinical symptoms, serum thyroxine and TRAb, thyroid ultrasound and orbital computed tomography. Before ophthalmopathy appeared, progressors gave blood at initial hyperthyroidism diagnosis. In germline, CDR1 is KGHDR, CDR2 SFDVKD. Trimming pared 3 bases from V and 0 bases from J, leaving 11 bases between. This CDR3 is 16 amino acids long. Turning to this clonotype: Its antigen is undetermined.

Researchers took RNA transcripts and amplified the TCR beta CDR3 regions from them. The HTBI set primed first-round TCR CDR3 RT-PCR. Each CDR3 protein is one row after TCRdb ran MiXCR on the multiplex PCR reads. The data show approximately 270,000 distinct CDR3 sequences, with more than 12% seen just once and roughly 15% held by the top ten. The sequenced material came from blood. This TCR derives from a woman aged 40 to 55 with Graves' hyperthyroidism that later progressed to Graves' ophthalmopathy. The chain recombines TRBV24-1 with TRBJ1-5, with D possibly matching TRBD1 (5 bases). For the CDR3, the DNA is TGTGCCACCAGTGATGGTCTTAGGGGTAGCAATCAGCCCCAGCATTTT. Its protein product is CATSDGLRGSNQPQHF.